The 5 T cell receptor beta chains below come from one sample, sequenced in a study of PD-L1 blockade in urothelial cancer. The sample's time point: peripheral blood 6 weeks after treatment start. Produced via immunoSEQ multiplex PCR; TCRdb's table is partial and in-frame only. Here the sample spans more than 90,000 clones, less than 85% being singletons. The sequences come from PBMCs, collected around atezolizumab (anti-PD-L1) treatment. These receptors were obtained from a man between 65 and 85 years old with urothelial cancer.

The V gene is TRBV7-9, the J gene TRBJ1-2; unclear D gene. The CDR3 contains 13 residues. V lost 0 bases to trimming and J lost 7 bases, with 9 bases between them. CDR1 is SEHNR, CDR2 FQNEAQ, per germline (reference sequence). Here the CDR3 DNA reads TGTGCCAGCAGCTTAGCGGGCGGGGTTGGCTACACCTTC. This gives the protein CASSLAGGVGYTF. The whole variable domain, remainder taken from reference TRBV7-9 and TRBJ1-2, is DTGVSQNPRHKITKRGQNVTFRCDPISEHNRLYWYRQTLGQGPEFLTYFQNEAQLEKSRLLSDRFSAERPKGSFSTLEIQRTEQGDSAMYLCASSLAGGVGYTFGSGTRLTVV.

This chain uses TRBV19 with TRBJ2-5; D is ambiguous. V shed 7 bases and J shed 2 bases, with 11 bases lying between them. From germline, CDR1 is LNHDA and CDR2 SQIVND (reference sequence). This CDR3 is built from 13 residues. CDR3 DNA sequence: TGTGCCAGTAACGACAACTTTCAAGAGACCCAGTACTTC. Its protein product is CASNDNFQETQYF.

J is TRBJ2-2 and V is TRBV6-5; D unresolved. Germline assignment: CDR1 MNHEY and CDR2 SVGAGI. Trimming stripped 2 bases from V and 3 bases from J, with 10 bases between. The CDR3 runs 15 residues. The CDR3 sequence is CASSYPAADTGELFF. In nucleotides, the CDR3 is TGTGCCAGCAGTTACCCCGCGGCAGACACCGGGGAGCTGTTTTTT.

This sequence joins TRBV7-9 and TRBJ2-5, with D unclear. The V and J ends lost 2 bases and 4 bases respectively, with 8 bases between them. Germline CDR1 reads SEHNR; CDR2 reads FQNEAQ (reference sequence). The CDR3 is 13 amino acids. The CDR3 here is CASSLSAAETQYF. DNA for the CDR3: TGTGCCAGCAGCTTATCCGCGGCAGAGACCCAGTACTTC.

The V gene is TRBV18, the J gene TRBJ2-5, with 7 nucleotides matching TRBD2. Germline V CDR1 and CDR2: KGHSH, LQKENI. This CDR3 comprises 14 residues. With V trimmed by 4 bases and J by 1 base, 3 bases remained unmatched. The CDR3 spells CASSQGLFQETQYF. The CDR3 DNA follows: TGTGCCAGCTCACAGGGACTATTCCAAGAGACCCAGTACTTC.